The rows below give T cell receptor beta chains drawn from one sample of a study of pediatric ulcerative colitis. Profiled with immunoSEQ multiplex PCR; TCRdb holds only in-frame clones, not every one. The sample records some 60,000 clones, 70% to 80% being singletons. The sequenced sample was blood. Receptor source: a boy aged 5-17 years with moderate ulcerative colitis. Each CDR3 is given with its conserved first and last residue. The D gene is left open where the match is weak. Clone sizes are given selectively: once, few, many, or a class where the clone is expanded.

clone size	V gene	J gene	D gene	CDR3 protein	CDR3 DNA
NA	TRBV7-9	TRBJ2-7	TRBD2	CASSARTSGRLQYF	TGTGCCAGCAGCGCCAGGACTAGCGGGAGACTCCAGTACTTC
NA	TRBV7-2	TRBJ1-2	NA	CASSPVGGDGLYGYTF	TGTGCCAGCAGCCCGGTGGGGGGAGACGGCCTCTATGGCTACACCTTC
NA	TRBV2	TRBJ1-2	NA	CASSEFRGSASGYTF	TGTGCCAGCAGTGAGTTTAGGGGGAGCGCATCTGGCTACACCTTC
NA	TRBV6-5	TRBJ1-2	NA	CASSYSGRDRGYTF	TGTGCCAGCAGTTACTCTGGGAGGGATCGCGGCTACACCTTC
NA	TRBV6-6	TRBJ1-3	TRBD1	CASSHRLDRGLDTIYF	TGTGCCAGCAGTCACCGGCTGGACAGGGGCCTTGACACCATATATTTT
NA	TRBV5-6	TRBJ2-3	TRBD1	CASSGGVRGFGDTQYF	TGTGCCAGCAGTGGCGGCGTCAGGGGGTTTGGAGATACGCAGTATTTT
NA	TRBV19	TRBJ1-1	NA	CASAPGGRTEAFF	TGTGCCAGTGCTCCGGGGGGACGTACTGAAGCTTTCTTT
NA	TRBV29-1	TRBJ2-3	NA	CSVEGIRPQDTQYF	TGCAGCGTGGAAGGGATCCGACCCCAAGATACGCAGTATTTT
NA	TRBV29-1	TRBJ1-4	TRBD1	CSVVITGQKNEKLFF	TGCAGCGTTGTTATTACGGGACAGAAAAATGAAAAACTGTTTTTT
NA	TRBV7-2	TRBJ2-1	NA	CASSLIWAPEQFF	TGTGCCAGCAGCTTGATCTGGGCCCCTGAGCAGTTCTTC
NA	TRBV11-2	TRBJ1-4	NA	CASSYQGPGGEKLFF	TGTGCCAGCAGCTACCAGGGCCCGGGAGGTGAAAAACTGTTTTTT
NA	TRBV7-2	TRBJ1-5	NA	CASSQDRNQPQHF	TGTGCCAGCAGCCAAGACAGGAATCAGCCCCAGCATTTT
once	TRBV30	TRBJ2-1	NA	CAWLLGKSSYNEQFF	TGTGCCTGGCTTTTGGGGAAAAGCTCCTACAATGAGCAGTTCTTC
NA	TRBV5-4	TRBJ2-3	TRBD2	CASGKGGGRAPDTQYF	TGTGCCAGCGGGAAGGGAGGCGGGAGGGCCCCAGATACGCAGTATTTT
few	TRBV11-3	TRBJ2-1	TRBD1	CASSLRGTGGNEQFF	TGTGCCAGCAGCTTACGCGGGACAGGGGGGAATGAGCAGTTCTTC
NA	TRBV13	TRBJ1-1	TRBD1	CASSYPGGGREAFF	TGTGCCAGCAGCTATCCAGGGGGCGGGAGGGAGGCTTTCTTT
few	TRBV5-6	TRBJ2-3	NA	CASRRLDTQYF	TGTGCCAGCAGGCGACTGGATACGCAGTATTTT
NA	TRBV5-1	TRBJ2-7	TRBD1	CASSPRTGRNEQYF	TGCGCCAGCAGCCCTCGGACAGGGAGGAACGAGCAGTACTTC
NA	TRBV7-9	TRBJ2-2	TRBD2	CASSLWRLAIKNTGELFF	TGTGCCAGCAGCTTATGGCGACTAGCGATCAAAAACACCGGGGAGCTGTTTTTT
few	TRBV5-4	TRBJ1-5	TRBD1	CASSSTGTGEPQHF	TGTGCCAGCAGCTCTACCGGGACAGGGGAGCCCCAGCATTTT
NA	TRBV4-1	TRBJ2-3	TRBD2	CASSQEPSGGYKGTQYF	TGCGCCAGCAGCCAAGAACCTAGCGGGGGCTACAAGGGGACGCAGTATTTT
NA	TRBV11-3	TRBJ2-1	NA	CASSSRQDTEQFF	TGTGCCAGCAGTAGTAGGCAGGATACTGAGCAGTTCTTC
NA	TRBV7-3	TRBJ2-1	NA	CASSSRRLTSSYNEQFF	TGTGCCAGCAGCTCCCGACGGCTAACGAGCTCCTACAATGAGCAGTTCTTC
NA	TRBV5-1	TRBJ2-7	NA	CASSLASQVDLYEQYF	TGCGCCAGCAGCTTGGCAAGTCAGGTGGATTTGTACGAGCAGTACTTC
once	TRBV5-6	TRBJ1-2	NA	CASSFRDKNYGYTF	TGTGCCAGCAGCTTCCGTGACAAGAACTATGGCTACACCTTC
few	TRBV7-9	TRBJ1-5	NA	CASTRGGYNQPQHF	TGTGCCAGCACCCGGGGAGGGTACAATCAGCCCCAGCATTTT
NA	TRBV7-6	TRBJ1-6	TRBD1	CASSPQGEYNSPLHF	TGTGCCAGCAGCCCACAGGGGGAGTATAATTCACCCCTCCACTTT
NA	TRBV6-1	TRBJ1-1	TRBD1	CASSEGTGEAFF	TGTGCCAGCAGTGAAGGGACAGGGGAAGCTTTCTTT
NA	TRBV20-1	TRBJ1-6	NA	CSASSGSPLHF	TGCAGTGCTAGCAGCGGTTCACCCCTCCACTTT
NA	TRBV15	TRBJ1-5	NA	CATSRDRPGAIQPQHF	TGTGCCACCAGCAGAGATCGTCCGGGGGCGATTCAGCCCCAGCATTTT
few	TRBV30	TRBJ1-2	TRBD1	CAWDPGTDDGYTF	TGTGCCTGGGACCCCGGGACAGATGATGGCTACACCTTC
NA	TRBV7-8	TRBJ1-2	NA	CASSLVLRASSSYGYTF	TGTGCCAGCAGCTTAGTACTACGGGCCAGTTCGTCCTATGGCTACACCTTC
NA	TRBV2	TRBJ2-4	TRBD1	CASRADRKNIQYF	TGTGCCAGCAGAGCGGACAGGAAAAACATTCAGTACTTC
NA	TRBV30	TRBJ2-6	TRBD1	CAGIPTGTTSGANVLTF	TGTGCCGGGATACCGACAGGGACAACATCTGGGGCCAACGTCCTGACTTTC
NA	TRBV5-1	TRBJ1-2	TRBD1	CASSFQGDRDGYTF	TGCGCCAGCAGCTTCCAGGGAGACAGGGATGGCTACACCTTC
NA	TRBV11-1	TRBJ1-2	NA	CASSLTSTARGYTF	TGTGCCAGCAGCTTAACGTCGACAGCCCGAGGCTACACCTTC
NA	TRBV7-2	TRBJ2-7	NA	CASSLSGTQAYEQYF	TGTGCCAGCAGCTTATCGGGGACCCAGGCCTACGAGCAGTACTTC
once	TRBV30	TRBJ2-7	TRBD2	CAWSVLWTSGYEQYF	TGTGCCTGGAGTGTACTCTGGACTAGCGGATACGAGCAGTACTTC
NA	TRBV4-1	TRBJ2-7	TRBD1	CASSHPTGSKDYEQYF	TGCGCCAGCAGCCATCCGACAGGGTCCAAGGACTACGAGCAGTACTTC
NA	TRBV10-3	TRBJ2-7	TRBD1	CAISLGQGAGEQYF	TGTGCCATCAGTCTAGGACAGGGGGCTGGTGAGCAGTACTTC
NA	TRBV6-6	TRBJ2-5	NA	CASSYSPLIQETQYF	TGTGCCAGCAGTTACTCCCCACTCATCCAAGAGACCCAGTACTTC
NA	TRBV5-6	TRBJ1-3	NA	CASSLGGNSGNTIYF	TGTGCCAGCAGCTTGGGTGGGAACTCTGGAAACACCATATATTTT